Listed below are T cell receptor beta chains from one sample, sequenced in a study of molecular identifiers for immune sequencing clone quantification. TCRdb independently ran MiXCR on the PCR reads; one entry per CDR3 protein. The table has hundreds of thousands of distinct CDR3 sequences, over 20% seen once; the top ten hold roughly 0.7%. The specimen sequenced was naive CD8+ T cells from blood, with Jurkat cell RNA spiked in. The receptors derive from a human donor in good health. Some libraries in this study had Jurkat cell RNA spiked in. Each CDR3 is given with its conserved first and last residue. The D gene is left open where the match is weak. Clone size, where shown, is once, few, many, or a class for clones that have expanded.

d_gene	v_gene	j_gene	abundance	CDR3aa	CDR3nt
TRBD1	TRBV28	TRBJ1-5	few	CASSSDREVGQPQHF	TGTGCCAGCAGTTCCGACAGGGAAGTTGGACAGCCCCAGCATTTT
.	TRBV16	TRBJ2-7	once	CASRQATLQHEQYF	TGTGCCAGCCGCCAAGCGACACTCCAGCACGAGCAGTACTTC
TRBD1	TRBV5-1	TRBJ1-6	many	CASSPGQGLRSPLHF	TGCGCCAGCAGCCCTGGACAGGGATTGCGTTCACCCCTCCACTTT
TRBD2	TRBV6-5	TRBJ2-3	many	CASSSQLAGGPDTQYF	TGTGCCAGCAGTTCCCAACTAGCGGGGGGTCCAGATACGCAGTATTTT
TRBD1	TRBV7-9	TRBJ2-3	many	CASSRTGTDESYHSTDTQYF	TGTGCCAGCAGCAGAACCGGGACAGACGAGTCTTACCATAGCACAGATACGCAGTATTTT
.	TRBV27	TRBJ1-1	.	CASSLSKFTEAFF	TGTGCCAGCAGTTTATCGAAATTCACTGAAGCTTTCTTT
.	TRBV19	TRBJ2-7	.	CASSISTTYEQYF	TGTGCCAGTAGTATAAGCACAACCTACGAGCAGTACTTC
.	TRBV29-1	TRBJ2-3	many	CSALPGDTDTQYF	TGCAGCGCCCTACCAGGAGACACAGATACGCAGTATTTT
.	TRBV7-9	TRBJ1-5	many	CASSARESNQPQHF	TGTGCCAGCAGCGCCAGGGAAAGCAATCAGCCCCAGCATTTT
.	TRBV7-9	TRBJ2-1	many	CASSRTPDRRAF	TGTGCCAGCAGCAGAACCCCGGACAGGAGGGCCTTC
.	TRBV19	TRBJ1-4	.	CASSHGRMNEKLFF	TGTGCCAGTAGTCATGGCAGGATGAATGAAAAACTGTTTTTT
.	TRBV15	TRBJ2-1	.	CATSRVDSNYNEQFF	TGTGCCACCAGCAGGGTGGACAGCAACTACAATGAGCAGTTCTTC
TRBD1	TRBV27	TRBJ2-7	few	CASSWGQGLGEQYF	TGTGCCAGCAGTTGGGGACAGGGGTTAGGCGAGCAGTACTTC
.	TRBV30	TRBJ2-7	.	CAWRDGGSYEQYF	TGTGCCTGGAGGGACGGCGGCTCCTACGAGCAGTACTTC
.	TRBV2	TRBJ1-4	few	CASSTPGAEGEKLFF	TGTGCCAGCAGTACTCCGGGGGCTGAAGGGGAAAAACTGTTTTTT
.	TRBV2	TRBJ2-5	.	CASNEGLAKQKTQYF	TGTGCCAGCAATGAAGGTCTAGCCAAACAAAAAACCCAATACTTC
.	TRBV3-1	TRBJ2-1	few	CASSQDPSGLYNEQFF	TGTGCCAGCAGCCAAGATCCCAGCGGTCTCTACAATGAGCAGTTCTTC
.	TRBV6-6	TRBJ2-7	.	CASSYRESSYEQYF	TGTGCCAGCAGTTATAGGGAGAGCTCCTACGAGCAGTACTTC
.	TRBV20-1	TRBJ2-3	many	CSFLTDTQYF	TGCAGTTTTTTAACCGATACGCAGTATTTT
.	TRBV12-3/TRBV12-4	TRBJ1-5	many	CASSLWAGIGQPQHF	TGTGCCAGCAGTTTATGGGCGGGGATCGGTCAGCCCCAGCATTTT
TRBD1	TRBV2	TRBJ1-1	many	CASSAGTGLDGFF	TGTGCCAGCAGCGCCGGGACAGGGCTTGACGGATTCTTT
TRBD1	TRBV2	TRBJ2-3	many	CANRPGQGADTQYF	TGTGCCAACAGACCGGGACAGGGGGCAGATACGCAGTATTTT
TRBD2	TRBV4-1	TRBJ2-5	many	CASSQGTSGAETQYF	TGCGCCAGCAGCCAAGGGACTAGTGGCGCTGAGACCCAGTACTTC
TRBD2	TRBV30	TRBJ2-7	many	CAWSTGGSYEQYF	TGTGCCTGGAGTACCGGGGGGTCCTACGAGCAGTACTTC
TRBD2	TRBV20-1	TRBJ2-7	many	CSAIQTSGRSEQYF	TGCAGTGCTATACAGACTAGCGGGAGAAGCGAGCAGTACTTC
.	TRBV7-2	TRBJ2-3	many	CASSFGTRTADTQYF	TGTGCCAGCAGCTTTGGAACACGTACCGCAGATACGCAGTATTTT
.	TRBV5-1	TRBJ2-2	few	CASSLGARNTGELFF	TGCGCCAGCAGCTTGGGGGCGCGGAACACCGGGGAGCTGTTTTTT
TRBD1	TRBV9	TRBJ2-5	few	CASSARDRGRQETQYF	TGTGCCAGCAGCGCCCGGGACAGGGGGCGTCAAGAGACCCAGTACTTC
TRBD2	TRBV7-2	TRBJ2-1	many	CASSLLAGNEQFF	TGTGCCAGCAGCTTACTAGCGGGCAATGAGCAGTTCTTC
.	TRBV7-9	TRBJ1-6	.	CASSSVRLGSFSPLHF	TGTGCCAGCAGCTCCGTACGTTTGGGGTCGTTTTCACCCCTCCACTTT
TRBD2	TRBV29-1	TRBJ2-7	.	CSVDGTSGGGEQYF	TGCAGCGTGGACGGGACTAGCGGGGGCGGGGAGCAGTACTTC
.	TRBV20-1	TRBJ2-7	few	CSAREGGAWSSYEQYF	TGCAGTGCTAGAGAAGGGGGGGCATGGAGCTCCTACGAGCAGTACTTC
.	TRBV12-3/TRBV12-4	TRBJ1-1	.	CACGGGWGNTEAFF	TGTGCCTGCGGGGGAGGCTGGGGAAACACTGAAGCTTTCTTT
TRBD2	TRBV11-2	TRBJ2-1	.	CASSLDPSGRANEQFF	TGTGCCAGCAGCTTAGATCCTAGCGGGAGAGCGAATGAGCAGTTCTTC
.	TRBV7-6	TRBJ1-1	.	CASRMRGPQAFF	TGTGCCAGCAGGATGAGAGGTCCTCAAGCTTTCTTT
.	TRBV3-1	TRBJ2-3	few	CASSQGQGWGTDTQYF	TGTGCCAGCAGCCAAGGTCAAGGCTGGGGTACAGATACGCAGTATTTT
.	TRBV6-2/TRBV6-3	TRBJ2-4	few	CASSYSPVAQSYIQYF	TGTGCCAGCAGTTACTCCCCCGTGGCGCAGTCGTACATTCAGTACTTC
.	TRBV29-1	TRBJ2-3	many	CSVEIVTDTQYF	TGCAGCGTTGAAATAGTCACAGATACGCAGTATTTT
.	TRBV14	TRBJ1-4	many	CASSQDSGEKLFF	TGTGCCAGCAGCCAAGATAGCGGGGAAAAACTGTTTTTT